What follows is one T cell receptor beta chain and its context. Sequencing was performed with immunoSEQ multiplex PCR; in TCRdb, only in-frame clones are kept and a portion is missing. The data contain approximately 100,000 clones, more than 80% of them seen just once; the ten biggest clones take up approximately 1.2%. The sample originates from a study of T cell changes during pregnancy in multiple sclerosis. The germline V gene encodes CDR1 SGHKS and CDR2 YYEKEE (reference sequence). V was pared by 4 bases and J by 3 bases, with 9 bases of the junction left unmatched. The CDR3 loop spans 17 amino acids.

The clonotype was recovered from a female donor with multiple sclerosis, enrolled in a pregnancy study. The genes are TRBV5-5 and TRBJ2-7; 14 bases line up with TRBD2. The source material was peripheral blood, sampled in the second trimester of pregnancy. This CDR3 reads CASSPSGGTSGSYEQYF. CDR3 sequence (DNA): TGTGCCAGCAGCCCGTCGGGGGGGACTAGCGGGAGCTACGAGCAGTACTTC.